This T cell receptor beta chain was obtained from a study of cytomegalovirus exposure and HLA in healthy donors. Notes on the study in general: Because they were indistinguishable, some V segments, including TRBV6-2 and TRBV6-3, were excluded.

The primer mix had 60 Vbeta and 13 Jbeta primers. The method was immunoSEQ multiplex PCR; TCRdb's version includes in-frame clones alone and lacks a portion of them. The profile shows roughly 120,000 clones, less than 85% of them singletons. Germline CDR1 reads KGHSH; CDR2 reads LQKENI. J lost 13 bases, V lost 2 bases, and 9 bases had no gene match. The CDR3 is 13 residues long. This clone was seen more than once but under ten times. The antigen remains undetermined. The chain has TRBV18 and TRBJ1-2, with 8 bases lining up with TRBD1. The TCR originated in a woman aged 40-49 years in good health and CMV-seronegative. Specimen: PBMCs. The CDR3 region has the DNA TGTGCCAGCTCACCAGAGGTTGGACAGGGTGTCACCTTC. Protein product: CASSPEVGQGVTF.